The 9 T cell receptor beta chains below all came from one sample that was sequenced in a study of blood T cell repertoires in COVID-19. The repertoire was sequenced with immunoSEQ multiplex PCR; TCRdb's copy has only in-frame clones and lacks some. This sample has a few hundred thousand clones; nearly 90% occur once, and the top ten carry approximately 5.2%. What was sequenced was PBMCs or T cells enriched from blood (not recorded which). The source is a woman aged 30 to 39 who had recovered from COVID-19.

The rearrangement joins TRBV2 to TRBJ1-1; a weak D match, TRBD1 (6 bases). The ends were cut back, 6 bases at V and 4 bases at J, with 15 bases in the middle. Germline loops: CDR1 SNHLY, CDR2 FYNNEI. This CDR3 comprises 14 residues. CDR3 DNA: TGTGCCAGCAGACGAAGGGGGGGAAGCACTGAAGCTTTCTTT. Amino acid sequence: CASRRRGGSTEAFF.

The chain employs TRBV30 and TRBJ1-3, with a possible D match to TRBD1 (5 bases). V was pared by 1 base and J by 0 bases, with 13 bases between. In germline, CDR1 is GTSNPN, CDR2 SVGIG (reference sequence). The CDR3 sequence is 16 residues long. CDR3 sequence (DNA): TGTGCCTGGAGTGAGTGGGGCGGGAGCTCTGGAAACACCATATATTTT. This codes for CAWSEWGGSSGNTIYF.

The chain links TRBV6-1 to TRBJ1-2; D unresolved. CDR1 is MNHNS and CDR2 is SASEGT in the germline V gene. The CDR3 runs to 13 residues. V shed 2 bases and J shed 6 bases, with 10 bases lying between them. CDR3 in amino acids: CASSEIGEDGYTF. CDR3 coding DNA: TGTGCCAGCAGTGAAATCGGTGAGGATGGCTACACCTTC.

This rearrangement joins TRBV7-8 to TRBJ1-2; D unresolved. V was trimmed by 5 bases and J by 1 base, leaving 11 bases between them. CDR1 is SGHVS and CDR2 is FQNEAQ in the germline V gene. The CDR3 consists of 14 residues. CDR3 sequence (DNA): TGTGCCAGCAGCGCCGCGCCCTTTAACTATGGCTACACCTTC. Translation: CASSAAPFNYGYTF.

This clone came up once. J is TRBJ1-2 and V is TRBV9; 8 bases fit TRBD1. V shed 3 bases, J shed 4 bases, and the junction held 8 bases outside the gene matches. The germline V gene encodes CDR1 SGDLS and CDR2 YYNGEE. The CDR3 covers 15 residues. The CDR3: CASSAPGQDGYGYTF. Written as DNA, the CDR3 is TGTGCCAGCAGCGCCCCGGGACAGGACGGCTATGGCTACACCTTC.

The CDR3 DNA is TGTGCCAGCAGTTACAATCGGGGCACTGAAGCTTTCTTT. Protein: CASSYNRGTEAFF. The chain combines TRBV6-5 with TRBJ1-1; no definite D call. Trimming cost V 2 bases and J 4 bases, with 8 bases left between them. There are 13 residues in the CDR3. The germline V gene has CDR1 MNHEY and CDR2 SVGAGI.

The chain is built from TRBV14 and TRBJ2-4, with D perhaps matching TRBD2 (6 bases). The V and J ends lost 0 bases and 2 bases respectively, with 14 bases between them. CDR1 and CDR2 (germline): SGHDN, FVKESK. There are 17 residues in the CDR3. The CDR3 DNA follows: TGTGCCAGCAGCCAAGATGGTTTGGAGGGGACCAAAAACATTCAGTACTTC. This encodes CASSQDGLEGTKNIQYF. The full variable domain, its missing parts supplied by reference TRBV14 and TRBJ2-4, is EAGVTQFPSHSVIEKGQTVTLRCDPISGHDNLYWYRRVMGKEIKFLLHFVKESKQDESGMPNNRFLAERTGGTYSTLKVQPAELEDSGVYFCASSQDGLEGTKNIQYFGAGTRLSVL.

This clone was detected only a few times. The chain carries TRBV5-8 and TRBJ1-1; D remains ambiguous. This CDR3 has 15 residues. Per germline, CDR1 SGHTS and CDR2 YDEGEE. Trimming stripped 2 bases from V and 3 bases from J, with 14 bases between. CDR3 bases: TGTGCCAGCAGCTTAGTAGGTTGGGGAGACACTGAAGCTTTCTTT. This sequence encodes CASSLVGWGDTEAFF.

CDR3 in amino acids: CASRSGGGREKLFF. CDR3 nucleotides: TGTGCCAGCAGGTCAGGGGGCGGTCGCGAAAAACTGTTTTTT. The J gene is TRBJ1-4, the V gene TRBV7-9, with TRBD1 matching 8 bases. Germline loops: CDR1 SEHNR, CDR2 FQNEAQ (reference sequence). The CDR3 runs to 14 residues. Trimming cost V 6 bases and J 8 bases; bases outside gene matches: 8.